The rows below give T cell receptor beta chains drawn from one sample of a study of blood T cell repertoires in COVID-19. TCRdb's copy holds only in-frame clones and misses some; the assay was immunoSEQ multiplex PCR. The sample shows about 100,000 clones, about 87% of them seen only once. The sample taken for sequencing was peripheral blood. The receptors derive from a man in his fifties or sixties with active or convalescent COVID-19. CDR3s include the opening cysteine and the closing phenylalanine or tryptophan. The D gene is left open where the match is weak. Only part of the rows carry a size: once, few, many, or a class if the clone is expanded.

abundance: few; d_gene: NA; j_gene: TRBJ1-4; v_gene: TRBV3-1/TRBV3-2; CDR3aa: CASSQDYNEKLFF; CDR3nt: TGTGCCAGCAGCCAAGATTATAATGAAAAACTGTTTTTT
abundance: NA; d_gene: TRBD2; j_gene: TRBJ2-3; v_gene: TRBV5-1; CDR3aa: CASSTDPSGSGTDTQYF; CDR3nt: TGCGCCAGCAGCACCGACCCCAGCGGGAGTGGCACAGATACGCAGTATTTT
abundance: NA; d_gene: NA; j_gene: TRBJ2-1; v_gene: TRBV5-1; CDR3aa: CASSYRRAVSVYNEQFF; CDR3nt: TGCGCCAGCAGCTACCGACGTGCAGTTAGCGTCTACAATGAGCAGTTCTTC
abundance: NA; d_gene: NA; j_gene: TRBJ2-3; v_gene: TRBV5-1; CDR3aa: CASSLDSGPDTQYF; CDR3nt: TGCGCCAGCAGCTTGGACAGTGGCCCAGATACGCAGTATTTT
abundance: once; d_gene: TRBD2; j_gene: TRBJ2-1; v_gene: TRBV6-5; CDR3aa: CASRTGTNPYNEQFF; CDR3nt: TGTGCCAGCAGAACCGGGACTAACCCTTACAATGAGCAGTTCTTC
abundance: NA; d_gene: TRBD1; j_gene: TRBJ2-7; v_gene: TRBV29-1; CDR3aa: CSVTGTGAYEQYF; CDR3nt: TGCAGCGTAACCGGGACAGGAGCCTACGAGCAGTACTTC
abundance: NA; d_gene: TRBD2; j_gene: TRBJ2-3; v_gene: TRBV2; CDR3aa: CASSRWTSGSSTDTQYF; CDR3nt: TGTGCCAGCAGTCGATGGACTAGCGGGTCGTCCACAGATACGCAGTATTTT
abundance: NA; d_gene: TRBD1; j_gene: TRBJ1-1; v_gene: TRBV3-1/TRBV3-2; CDR3aa: CASTRTGNTEAFF; CDR3nt: TGTGCCAGCACCCGGACAGGGAACACTGAAGCTTTCTTT
abundance: NA; d_gene: TRBD1; j_gene: TRBJ2-7; v_gene: TRBV28; CDR3aa: CASSLTGEREQYF; CDR3nt: TGTGCCAGCAGTCTGACAGGGGAGAGGGAGCAGTACTTC
abundance: medium-sized; d_gene: TRBD2; j_gene: TRBJ2-5; v_gene: TRBV7-2; CDR3aa: CASSFSAGVVQETQYF; CDR3nt: TGTGCCAGCAGCTTTAGCGCGGGAGTGGTCCAAGAGACCCAGTACTTC
abundance: few; d_gene: TRBD2; j_gene: TRBJ2-5; v_gene: TRBV9; CDR3aa: CASSVASLAGGETQYF; CDR3nt: TGTGCCAGCAGCGTAGCTTCCCTAGCGGGAGGGGAGACCCAGTACTTC
abundance: NA; d_gene: NA; j_gene: TRBJ2-1; v_gene: TRBV11-2; CDR3aa: CASSPRPAYNEQFF; CDR3nt: TGTGCCAGCAGCCCCCGACCAGCGTACAATGAGCAGTTCTTC
abundance: few; d_gene: TRBD1; j_gene: TRBJ2-7; v_gene: TRBV3-1/TRBV3-2; CDR3aa: CASSRDRDGEQYF; CDR3nt: TGTGCCAGCAGCCGCGACAGGGACGGCGAGCAGTACTTC
abundance: NA; d_gene: TRBD2; j_gene: TRBJ2-7; v_gene: TRBV18; CDR3aa: CASSTTSALSYEQYF; CDR3nt: TGTGCCAGCTCAACGACTAGCGCATTGTCCTACGAGCAGTACTTC
abundance: NA; d_gene: NA; j_gene: TRBJ2-5; v_gene: TRBV18; CDR3aa: CASSLGRGQETQYF; CDR3nt: TGTGCCAGCTCACTAGGCCGCGGGCAAGAGACCCAGTACTTC
abundance: NA; d_gene: TRBD1; j_gene: TRBJ1-1; v_gene: TRBV2; CDR3aa: CASTLTGGRAEAFF; CDR3nt: TGTGCCAGCACCTTGACAGGGGGCAGAGCTGAAGCTTTCTTT
abundance: once; d_gene: NA; j_gene: TRBJ1-1; v_gene: TRBV28; CDR3aa: CASSLWTVNTEAFF; CDR3nt: TGTGCCAGCAGTTTATGGACAGTGAACACTGAAGCTTTCTTT
abundance: NA; d_gene: NA; j_gene: TRBJ2-1; v_gene: TRBV28; CDR3aa: CASSFLPGSGRSRQFF; CDR3nt: TGTGCCAGCAGTTTCCTTCCGGGATCCGGTAGGTCTAGGCAGTTCTTC
abundance: NA; d_gene: NA; j_gene: TRBJ1-5; v_gene: TRBV9; CDR3aa: CASSPGGSNQPQHF; CDR3nt: TGTGCCAGCAGCCCGGGAGGTAGCAATCAGCCCCAGCATTTT
abundance: NA; d_gene: TRBD1; j_gene: TRBJ1-4; v_gene: TRBV5-1; CDR3aa: CASSLEAGGYEKLFF; CDR3nt: TGCGCCAGCAGCTTGGAGGCAGGGGGGTACGAAAAACTGTTTTTT
abundance: NA; d_gene: NA; j_gene: TRBJ2-1; v_gene: TRBV12-3/TRBV12-4; CDR3aa: CASTQVGNEQFF; CDR3nt: TGTGCCAGCACCCAAGTCGGGAATGAGCAGTTCTTC
abundance: once; d_gene: TRBD2; j_gene: TRBJ2-1; v_gene: TRBV18; CDR3aa: CASSPLGTSGRFEQFF; CDR3nt: TGTGCCAGCTCACCCCTGGGGACTAGCGGGAGGTTTGAGCAGTTCTTC
abundance: NA; d_gene: TRBD1; j_gene: TRBJ1-5; v_gene: TRBV30; CDR3aa: CAWRKQGEKGQPQHF; CDR3nt: TGTGCCTGGAGAAAACAGGGGGAGAAAGGCCAGCCCCAGCATTTT
abundance: NA; d_gene: TRBD1; j_gene: TRBJ1-5; v_gene: TRBV5-1; CDR3aa: CASSLGDRGSYSNQPQHF; CDR3nt: TGCGCCAGCAGCTTGGGGGACAGGGGCTCCTATAGCAATCAGCCCCAGCATTTT
abundance: few; d_gene: NA; j_gene: TRBJ2-1; v_gene: TRBV2; CDR3aa: CASSGNRVGNEQFF; CDR3nt: TGTGCCAGCAGTGGGAACAGGGTCGGAAATGAGCAGTTCTTC